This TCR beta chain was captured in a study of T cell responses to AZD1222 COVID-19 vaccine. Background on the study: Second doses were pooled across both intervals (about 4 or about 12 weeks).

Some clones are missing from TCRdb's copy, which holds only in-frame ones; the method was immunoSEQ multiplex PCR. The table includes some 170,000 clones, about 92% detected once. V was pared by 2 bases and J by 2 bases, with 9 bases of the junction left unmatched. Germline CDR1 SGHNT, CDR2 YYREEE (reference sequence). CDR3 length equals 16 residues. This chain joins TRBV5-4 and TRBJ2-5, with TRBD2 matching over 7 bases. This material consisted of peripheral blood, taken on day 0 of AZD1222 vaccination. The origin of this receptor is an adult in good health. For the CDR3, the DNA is TGTGCCAGCAGCTTAAGACAACTAGCGAGACAAGAGACCCAGTACTTC. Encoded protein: CASSLRQLARQETQYF.